The clone carrying this T cell receptor (beta chain) was seen only a few times. Its antigen is not known. CDR3 regions of TCR beta were amplified from RNA transcripts. HTBI primers were employed in first-round RT-PCR, then a second-round multiplex PCR followed. In TCRdb, the multiplex PCR reads were re-called with MiXCR into one record per CDR3 protein. The data show about 740,000 distinct CDR3 sequences, with 40% seen just once and 40% to 45% held by the top ten. The data originate from a study of Graves' ophthalmopathy and Graves' hyperthyroidism. General study findings and limits: Forecasting of ophthalmopathy progression by the model achieved approximately 70% sensitivity and around 77% specificity. Most expanded thyroid clonotypes above 0.001 frequency also appeared in blood. Sensitivity of about 90% and specificity of around 76% were achieved when a 13-signature model separated ophthalmopathy from stable hyperthyroidism.

This CDR3 region has 15 residues. V lost 4 bases to trimming and J lost 6 bases; unmatched junction nucleotides: 7. Germline lookup yields CDR1 SEHNR and CDR2 FQNEAQ (reference sequence). Clinical symptoms, serum thyroxine, TRAb, thyroid ultrasound and orbital computed tomography were relied on for diagnosis. The chain employs TRBV7-9 and TRBJ2-2, with 8 bases fitting TRBD1. This receptor was identified in an adult man with Graves' ophthalmopathy. The material sequenced was peripheral blood. Written as DNA, the CDR3 is TGTGCCAGCAGCTCCGGACAGGGTGTGTCCGGGGAGCTGTTTTTT. Translating it yields CASSSGQGVSGELFF.